These T cell receptor beta chains were read from a single sample in a study of neurological immune-mediated disorders. TCRdb re-called the 5' RACE reads with MiXCR, one entry per CDR3 protein. The data show roughly 80,000 distinct CDR3 sequences, 10% to 13% seen once. Sequencing used PBMCs. Receptors originate from a man aged 40-55 years in good health. The CDR3 runs from the conserved cysteine through the conserved F or W. Each record gives: V gene, clone size, D gene, J gene, CDR3 DNA, CDR3 protein. A D gene is named only where the DNA matches it firmly. Size is stated for part of the rows, as once, few or many counts, or as a class when the clone is expanded.

TRBV27	many	.	TRBJ2-7	TGTGCCAGCAGCCCCTTGGGAGGTGCCGGGGTAATGCGGGACTCCTACGAGCAGTACTTC	CASSPLGGAGVMRDSYEQYF
TRBV6-5	many	TRBD2	TRBJ2-1	TGTGCCAGCAGTTACGGGACTAGCGGGTTCTACAATGAGCAGTTCTTC	CASSYGTSGFYNEQFF
TRBV5-5	.	TRBD1	TRBJ2-1	TGTGCCAGCAGCTTGGAAGGGACAGGGGAAGTCAATGAGCAGTTCTTC	CASSLEGTGEVNEQFF
TRBV20-1	many	TRBD2	TRBJ2-1	TGCAGTGCTCCGCTAGCGGGAAAAATGAATGAGCAGTTCTTC	CSAPLAGKMNEQFF
TRBV29-1	many	TRBD2	TRBJ2-3	TGCAGCGTCCCTGGGGCGGGGGGGCCGAGTGATACGCAGTATTTT	CSVPGAGGPSDTQYF
TRBV28	many	.	TRBJ2-7	TGTGCCAGCAGTTCCCCTGGGAGCGGTCACTACGAGCAGTACTTC	CASSSPGSGHYEQYF
TRBV5-1	.	TRBD1	TRBJ2-2	TGCGCCAGCAGCCCGGACAGGGTGGCCACCGGGGAGCTGTTTTTT	CASSPDRVATGELFF
TRBV25-1	.	.	TRBJ2-5	TGTGCCAGCAGTGATATTCTAAGGGAGACCCAGTACTTC	CASSDILRETQYF
TRBV5-1	many	.	TRBJ2-2	TGCGCCAGCAGCTTGGACCCAGGGACCGGCACCGGGGAGCTGTTTTTT	CASSLDPGTGTGELFF
TRBV27	many	.	TRBJ2-1	TGTGCCAGCAGTTTGTCCAGGGGAAATGAGCAGTTCTTC	CASSLSRGNEQFF
TRBV5-1	many	TRBD1	TRBJ1-4	TGCGCCAGCAGCTTAACAGGGGATGCAACTAATGAAAAACTGTTTTTT	CASSLTGDATNEKLFF
TRBV28	medium-sized	.	TRBJ1-5	TGTGCCAGCAGCACTACAGGGTCCGATCAGCCCCAGCATTTT	CASSTTGSDQPQHF
TRBV5-6	many	TRBD1	TRBJ2-2	TGTGCCAGCACGAGACAGGGAAGCACCGGGGAGCTGTTTTTT	CASTRQGSTGELFF
TRBV7-9	many	.	TRBJ1-1	TGTGCCAGCAGCTTAGGACAGCAAAAGACTGAAGCTTTCTTT	CASSLGQQKTEAFF
TRBV5-1	many	.	TRBJ1-6	TGCGCCAGCAGCCCCCGCAGCGGGAGCTCCTATAATTCACCCCTCCACTTT	CASSPRSGSSYNSPLHF
TRBV9	many	.	TRBJ2-7	TGTGCCAGCAGCGCGGTTCGTGGGGCGAGCTCCTACGAGCAGTACTTC	CASSAVRGASSYEQYF
TRBV6-6	many	.	TRBJ2-2	TGTGCCAGCAGTTACTCTGGGGGGGGCGGCACCGGGGAGCTGTTTTTT	CASSYSGGGGTGELFF
TRBV18	many	TRBD2	TRBJ2-3	TGTGCCAGCTCACCTCCGGGACTAGCGGGAGGAGATACGCAGTATTTT	CASSPPGLAGGDTQYF
TRBV28	few	TRBD1	TRBJ1-2	TGTGCCAGCAGTTTCTCCGGGACAGCGATTCTAAACTATGGCTACACCTTC	CASSFSGTAILNYGYTF
TRBV12-3/TRBV12-4	many	TRBD1	TRBJ2-2	TGTGCCAGCAGAACCGGGACAGGGGCGCGCACCGGGGAGCTGTTTTTT	CASRTGTGARTGELFF
TRBV12-3/TRBV12-4	many	.	TRBJ1-1	TGTGCCAGCAGTTTAGCCACCTTGAACACTGAAGCTTTCTTT	CASSLATLNTEAFF
TRBV5-1	many	TRBD1	TRBJ2-5	TGCGCCAGCAGCTTGTTCCGGGACAGGGTTCAAGAGACCCAGTACTTC	CASSLFRDRVQETQYF
TRBV5-6	few	.	TRBJ2-7	TGTGCCAGCAGCACGAGCTACGAGCAGTACTTC	CASSTSYEQYF
TRBV20-1	many	.	TRBJ2-7	TGCAGTCTAGGGGGGGGTGCTAAACGGGAGCAGTACTTC	CSLGGGAKREQYF
TRBV6-5	few	TRBD1	TRBJ2-5	TGTGCCAGCAGTTACTCGGCACTTACTTGGGCCGGGACAGGGCACCAAGAGACCCAGTACTTC	CASSYSALTWAGTGHQETQYF
TRBV5-1	many	TRBD1	TRBJ2-7	TGCGCCAGCAGCCCGGGGACAGGGATCTACGAGCAGTACTTC	CASSPGTGIYEQYF
TRBV5-1	medium-sized	.	TRBJ1-5	TGCGCCAGCAGCTTGGAATGGGGTCAGCCCCAGCATTTT	CASSLEWGQPQHF
TRBV29-1	many	.	TRBJ2-5	TGCAGCGTTGAGATGTACGGAGAGACCCAGTACTTC	CSVEMYGETQYF